These T cell receptor beta chains were read from a single sample in a study of CD8 T cells in Susac syndrome. Each CDR3 protein is one row after TCRdb ran MiXCR on the immunoSEQ multiplex PCR reads. The sample has 85,000 to 130,000 distinct CDR3 sequences, roughly 94% seen once. The sequencing input was CD8+ T cells from PBMCs. Receptors originate from a human donor with Susac syndrome. The CDR3 runs from the conserved cysteine through the conserved F or W. A D gene is named only where the DNA matches it firmly. Part of the rows lack a size; the others show once, few, many or a class for expanded clones.

TRBV5-1	TRBJ1-1	.	.	TGCGCCAGCAGCTTTAGACAGAGGAACACTGAAGCTTTCTTT	CASSFRQRNTEAFF
TRBV2	TRBJ2-5	.	TRBD1	TGTGCCAGCACCCCTATGGACAGGGCCCAAGAGACCCAGTACTTC	CASTPMDRAQETQYF
TRBV2	TRBJ2-5	.	.	TGTGCCAGCAGTTTCGGGGGCCTGGAGACCCAGTACTTC	CASSFGGLETQYF
TRBV3-1	TRBJ2-3	.	TRBD2	TGTGCCAGCAGCCAGACTAGCGGAGGAACCGATCGCAGCACAGATACGCAGTATTTT	CASSQTSGGTDRSTDTQYF
TRBV9	TRBJ2-1	.	TRBD1	TGTGCCAGCAGCGTAGGGGGACAGGGCTACGAGCAGTTCTTC	CASSVGGQGYEQFF
TRBV7-9	TRBJ2-1	.	TRBD2	TGTGCCAGCAGCACGCCCCCACTAGCGTATGAGCAGTTCTTC	CASSTPPLAYEQFF
TRBV3-1	TRBJ2-1	.	TRBD1	TGTGCCACGAGAGCTTCAGGGACAGCTCCTAATGAGCAGTTCTTC	CATRASGTAPNEQFF
TRBV27	TRBJ2-3	.	TRBD2	TGTGCCAGCTCAAGGGGGCGGGGGGGCCGCACAGATACGCAGTATTTT	CASSRGRGGRTDTQYF
TRBV20-1	TRBJ2-3	.	.	TGCAGTGCTAGCCCCGACATTTCCCCGCTAAGCACAGATACGCAGTATTTT	CSASPDISPLSTDTQYF
TRBV20-1	TRBJ1-2	.	TRBD1	TGCAGTGCTACCCCTAAAATCCGACAGGGGGCCCCCTATGGCTACACCTTC	CSATPKIRQGAPYGYTF
TRBV13	TRBJ1-2	.	TRBD1	TGTGCCAGCAGCTCTGGACAGGCGTGGTATGGCTACACCTTC	CASSSGQAWYGYTF
TRBV7-2	TRBJ2-7	.	.	TGTGCCAGCTCCTTTGAGGCCAAGCAGTACTTC	CASSFEAKQYF
TRBV27	TRBJ1-1	.	.	TGTGCCAGCAGTCCACCTGGACGGAACCCTGAAGCTTTCTTT	CASSPPGRNPEAFF
TRBV5-4	TRBJ2-5	.	.	TGTGCCAGCAGCGGACTCAGACAAGAGACCCAGTACTTC	CASSGLRQETQYF
TRBV5-4	TRBJ2-7	.	.	TGTGCCAGCAGCGATCGGGAAGGGGGGTACGAGCAGTACTTC	CASSDREGGYEQYF
TRBV25-1	TRBJ1-1	.	.	TGTGCCAGCAGTGAGAAGGGGAACACTGAAGCTTTCTTT	CASSEKGNTEAFF
TRBV7-9	TRBJ2-1	.	.	TGTGCCAGCAGCTCCGGGACACCTAATGAGCAGTTCTTC	CASSSGTPNEQFF
TRBV4-1	TRBJ2-7	.	.	TGCGCCAGCAGCCAAGGGCCCCAGGGGTCCTACGAGCAGTACTTC	CASSQGPQGSYEQYF
TRBV15	TRBJ1-2	.	.	TGTGCCACCAGCGGGGGGCACGGCTATGGCTACACCTTC	CATSGGHGYGYTF
TRBV27	TRBJ2-7	.	TRBD2	TGTGCCAGCAGTTTAAGACTAGCCTACTACGAGCAGTACTTC	CASSLRLAYYEQYF
TRBV4-1	TRBJ2-1	.	.	TGCGCCAGCAGCCAAGCCCGGGGATCATACAATGAGCAGTTCTTC	CASSQARGSYNEQFF
TRBV9	TRBJ2-7	.	.	TGTGCCAGCAGTCACGACGACGGGACACTAAACGAGCAGTACTTC	CASSHDDGTLNEQYF
TRBV27	TRBJ2-3	.	.	TGTGCCAGCAGTCCCCCGGCGGGACCGCATCGGGATACGCAGTATTTT	CASSPPAGPHRDTQYF
TRBV7-9	TRBJ1-1	.	.	TGTGCCAGCATCCTACAGGGGAACACTGAAGCTTTCTTT	CASILQGNTEAFF
TRBV6-6	TRBJ1-1	.	.	TGTGCCAGCAGTTTACAGGGTCGGGCTGAAGCTTTCTTT	CASSLQGRAEAFF
TRBV6-1	TRBJ2-1	few	.	TGTGCCAGCAGCTCCATCCCGTGGGGCGAGCAGTTCTTC	CASSSIPWGEQFF
TRBV29-1	TRBJ2-7	once	TRBD1	TGCAGCGTCACGACAGGGCGGGAGCAGTACTTC	CSVTTGREQYF
TRBV5-4	TRBJ1-2	.	.	TGTGCCAGCAGCGGCACGGGGGCGGGTGGCTACACCTTC	CASSGTGAGGYTF
TRBV4-2	TRBJ1-5	once	.	TGTGCCAGCAGCCAAGATCGGGGAGATCCCCAGCATTTT	CASSQDRGDPQHF
TRBV27	TRBJ1-2	.	.	TGTGCCAGCAGTTTAAGCGCGGGGGGCGCAGGCTACACCTTC	CASSLSAGGAGYTF
TRBV7-3	TRBJ2-3	.	.	TGTGCCAGCAGCGCAGGGACCCTAGATACGCAGTATTTT	CASSAGTLDTQYF
TRBV12-3/TRBV12-4	TRBJ2-5	.	.	TGTGCCAGCAGTGTAGGACGGGGAGAGACCCAGTACTTC	CASSVGRGETQYF
TRBV20-1	TRBJ1-5	.	.	TGCAGTGCTAGAGATTCCCCTGGGCATTTACGCAATCAGCCCCAGCATTTT	CSARDSPGHLRNQPQHF
TRBV7-7	TRBJ2-1	.	.	TGTGCCAGCAGCTTGACGATTGACAATGAGCAGTTCTTC	CASSLTIDNEQFF
TRBV7-8	TRBJ2-5	.	.	TGTGCCAGCAGCTCGGGCGAGGGGCGGAGCGAAGAGACCCAGTACTTC	CASSSGEGRSEETQYF
TRBV6-2/TRBV6-3	TRBJ1-1	.	.	TGTGCCACCACCATCAACAGCCCAGGGAACACTGAAGCTTTCTTT	CATTINSPGNTEAFF
TRBV7-9	TRBJ1-6	.	.	TGTGCCAGCAGCCCTCTGGCAGTCTATAATTCACCCCTCCACTTT	CASSPLAVYNSPLHF